Listed here is a single T cell receptor (beta chain). The data derive from a study of blood T cells in healthy people across ages. Combining a sample-barcoded 5' primer with a J-beta primer mix, a second PCR ran for roughly 7 to 11 cycles. TCRdb independently ran MiXCR on the 5' RACE reads; one entry per CDR3 protein. Here the sample spans just under 550,000 distinct CDR3 sequences, 24% being singletons. The CDR3 loop spans 16 amino acids. The V end lost 2 bases, the J end lost 6 bases, and 17 bases lay between the germline ends. The germline CDR1 and CDR2 sequences are SEHNR and FQNEAQ (reference sequence). These same data were also listed under a study on T cells of mothers and their children.

This rearrangement joins TRBV7-9 to TRBJ2-1; D perhaps matches TRBD1 (5 bases). The material sequenced was blood. The TCR originated in a boy aged 5-17 years in good health. This chain's CDR3 is CASSLSETATSNEQFF. The CDR3 nucleotides are TGTGCCAGCAGCTTATCCGAGACAGCCACATCCAATGAGCAGTTCTTC.